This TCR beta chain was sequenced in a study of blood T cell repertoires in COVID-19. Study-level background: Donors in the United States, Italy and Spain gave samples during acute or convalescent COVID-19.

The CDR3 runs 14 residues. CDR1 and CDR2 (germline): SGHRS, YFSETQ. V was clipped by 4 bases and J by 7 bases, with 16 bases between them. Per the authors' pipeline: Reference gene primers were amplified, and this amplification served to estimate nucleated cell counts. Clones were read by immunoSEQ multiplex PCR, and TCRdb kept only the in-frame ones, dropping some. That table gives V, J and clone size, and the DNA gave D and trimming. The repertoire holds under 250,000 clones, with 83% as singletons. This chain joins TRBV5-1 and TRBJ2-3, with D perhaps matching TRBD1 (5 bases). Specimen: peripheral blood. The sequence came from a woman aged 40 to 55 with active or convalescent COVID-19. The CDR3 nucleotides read TGCGCCAGCAGCGATTGGGGCGCATATAATACGCAGTATTTT. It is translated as CASSDWGAYNTQYF.